What follows are 5 T cell receptor beta chains derived from one specimen sequenced in a study of T cell responses to AZD1222 COVID-19 vaccine. Only in-frame clones appear in the TCRdb table, and some are missing; sequencing was by immunoSEQ multiplex PCR. The sample comprises approximately 69,000 clones, less than 90% of which are singletons, and around 27% rests with the top ten. The specimen was peripheral blood, collected 28 days after the second AZD1222 dose. The receptors here all came from an adult who received the AZD1222 COVID-19 vaccine.

The chain employs TRBV27 and TRBJ1-1; 8 positions match TRBD1. V shed 8 bases and J 0 bases; nucleotides not matched to a gene: 14. The V gene's germline CDR1 is MNHEY and CDR2 SMNVEV (reference sequence). The CDR3 covers 17 residues. CDR3 in DNA: TGTGCCAGCTCTAAACTGGGACAGGTTAACATGAACACTGAAGCTTTCTTT. Translated: CASSKLGQVNMNTEAFF.

This clone appeared a few times. The rearrangement links TRBV19 to TRBJ2-5; D gene unclear. CDR3 size: 13 residues. Germline V gene data show CDR1 as LNHDA and CDR2 as SQIVND (reference sequence). V lost 1 base, J lost 0 bases, and 3 bases lay in between. CDR3 in DNA: TGTGCCAGTAGTATAGTTTACCAAGAGACCCAGTACTTC. Protein product: CASSIVYQETQYF.

The rearrangement links TRBV5-1 to TRBJ2-2, with D possibly matching TRBD1 (5 bases). The V end lost 2 bases, the J end lost 8 bases, and 10 bases lay between the germline ends. The CDR3 is 13 residues long. The germline CDR1 and CDR2 sequences are SGHRS and YFSETQ. The CDR3 protein is CASSLGPGGELFF. CDR3 bases: TGCGCCAGCAGCTTAGGTCCAGGGGGGGAGCTGTTTTTT.

The chain uses TRBV11-2 and TRBJ2-5; 7 bases line up with TRBD1. Germline loops: CDR1 SGHAT, CDR2 FQNNGV. Trimming took 5 bases from V and 4 from J; bases not matched to a gene: 7. This CDR3 comprises 14 residues. CDR3 loop: CASSQGVGLETQYF. CDR3 nucleotides: TGTGCCAGCAGCCAGGGGGTTGGGTTAGAGACCCAGTACTTC.

CDR3 coding DNA: TGTGCCAGCAGCCTCGCGGGGGGGGATCCTGAAGCTTTCTTT. It encodes CASSLAGGDPEAFF. This rearrangement joins TRBV3-1 (or the pseudogene TRBV3-2) to TRBJ1-1; D may be TRBD1 (5 bases). Germline V CDR1 and CDR2: LGHDT, YNNKEL (reference sequence). V lost 4 bases, J lost 6 bases, and 15 bases lay in between. The CDR3 sequence is 14 residues long.